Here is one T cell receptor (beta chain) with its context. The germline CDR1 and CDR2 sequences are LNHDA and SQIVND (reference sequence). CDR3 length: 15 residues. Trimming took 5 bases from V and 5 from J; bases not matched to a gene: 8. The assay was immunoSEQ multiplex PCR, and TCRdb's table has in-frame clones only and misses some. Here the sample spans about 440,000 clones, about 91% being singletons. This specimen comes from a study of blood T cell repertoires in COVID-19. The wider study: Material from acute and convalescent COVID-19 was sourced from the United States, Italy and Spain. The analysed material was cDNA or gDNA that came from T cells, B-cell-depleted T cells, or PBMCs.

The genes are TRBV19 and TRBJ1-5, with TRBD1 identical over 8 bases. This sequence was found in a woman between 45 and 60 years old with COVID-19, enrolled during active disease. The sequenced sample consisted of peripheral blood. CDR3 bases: TGTGCCAGTAGTCCAGGGGGCGAGGGGGATCAGCCCCAGCATTTT. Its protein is CASSPGGEGDQPQHF.